This T cell receptor (beta chain) appears in the sequencing data of a study of blood T cells in healthy people across ages. Study results and caveats: Researchers said unsorted PBMCs prevented a conclusive naive versus antigen-experienced comparison.

In the case of this clonotype: Its antigen is undetermined.

Trimming stripped 0 bases from V and 14 bases from J, with 14 bases between. Looked up from germline, CDR1 is KGHSH and CDR2 is LQKENI. CDR3 size: 13 residues. The second PCR ran about 6 to 12 cycles with a sample-barcoded 5' primer and J-beta primers. A single record per CDR3 protein comes from TCRdb applying MiXCR to the 5' RACE reads. This repertoire shows hundreds of thousands of distinct CDR3 sequences, roughly 64% found once; its top ten account for about 20%. The clonotype was recovered from a man aged 25-40 years in good health. The sequenced sample was blood. This chain links TRBV18 with TRBJ2-1, with D possibly called TRBD1 or TRBD2 (7 bases each). CDR3 loop: CASSPPSRGGEFF. CDR3 nucleotide sequence: TGTGCCAGCTCACCACCGAGCAGGGGGGGGGAGTTCTTC.